A single sample gave rise to the 16 T cell receptor beta chains below, sequenced in a study of spatial heterogeneity in lung cancer. This sample's time point: sample taken at primary tumor resection. TCRdb analysed the 5' RACE reads with MiXCR anew, one entry per CDR3 protein. The sample lists 20,000 to 25,000 distinct CDR3 sequences; around 4.3% were seen once. The sample was PBMCs, taken at surgery. The receptors were sampled from a male donor with early-stage non-small cell lung cancer.

The rearrangement uses TRBV18 and TRBJ2-1, with 9 bases aligning to TRBD2. Per germline, CDR1 KGHSH and CDR2 LQKENI. V lost 2 bases and J lost 0; bases outside the gene matches: 8. The CDR3 contains 18 residues. CDR3 DNA sequence: TGTGCCAGCTCACCATCGGGACTAGCCTTGAGCTCCTACAATGAGCAGTTCTTC. Its translation is CASSPSGLALSSYNEQFF.

The sample holds many counts of this clonotype. J is TRBJ2-7 and V is TRBV18; D call uncertain. V lost 2 bases and J lost 0, with 8 bases in between. The CDR3 has 14 amino acids. From germline, CDR1 is KGHSH and CDR2 LQKENI. CDR3 bases: TGTGCCAGCTCACCAATAGAGAGCTCCTACGAGCAGTACTTC. Protein sequence: CASSPIESSYEQYF.

This clonotype came up many times. V gene TRBV7-2 combines with J gene TRBJ2-7; possible D gene TRBD1, 6 bases. Germline CDR1 and CDR2: SGHTA and FQGNSA. Trimming took 5 bases from V and 6 from J, leaving 14 bases between them. The CDR3 extends over 13 amino acids. CDR3 loop: CASSQIQGAEQYF. The CDR3 nucleotides read TGTGCCAGCAGCCAGATACAGGGTGCCGAGCAGTACTTC.

This clonotype was detected many times. The CDR3 DNA reads TGTGCCAGCCTCGGGTTAGGCGGAGGGACCCAGTACTTC. Its translation is CASLGLGGGTQYF. The V gene is TRBV2, the J gene TRBJ2-5; D is perhaps TRBD2 (5 bases). Trimming left V 8 bases short and J 7 bases short, with 17 bases between. The CDR3 totals 13 residues. CDR1 SNHLY and CDR2 FYNNEI come from the germline V gene. Complete variable domain (other parts from reference TRBV2 and TRBJ2-5): EPEVTQTPSHQVTQMGQEVILRCVPISNHLYFYWYRQILGQKVEFLVSFYNNEISEKSEIFDDQFSVERPDGSNFTLKIRSTKLEDSAMYFCASLGLGGGTQYFGPGTRLLVL.

This clonotype was recorded many times. The chain combines TRBV28 with TRBJ1-5; D might be TRBD1 (5 bases). V gave up 5 bases and J gave up 9 bases, with 17 bases separating them. Germline CDR1 reads MDHEN; CDR2 reads SYDVKM. There are 14 residues in the CDR3. CDR3 nucleotide sequence: TGTGCCAGCAGTAAACCCCAGGGCGTAGGGCCCCAGCATTTT. Its protein product is CASSKPQGVGPQHF.

In the case of this clonotype: Mismatch with germline at one junction end may stem from a read error. The rearrangement uses TRBV20-1 and TRBJ1-6; possibly TRBD1 for D (5 bases). CDR1 and CDR2 (germline): DFQATT, SNEGSKA (reference sequence). The CDR3 runs to 14 residues. CDR3 region: CSARDLGVGSPLYF. The CDR3 nucleotides read TGCAGTGCTAGAGATCTAGGGGTAGGTTCACCCCTCTACTTT.

V gene TRBV6-1 combines with J gene TRBJ1-5, with D possibly matching TRBD1 (6 bases). Trimming shortened V by 4 bases and J by 1 base, and 26 bases separated the two germline ends. In germline, CDR1 is MNHNS, CDR2 SASEGT. This CDR3 is 20 amino acids long. The CDR3 DNA sequence: TGTGCCAGCAGTGCGCTACTGGGGGGACACGGCGGGGGGAGCAATCAGCCCCAGCATTTT. Translation gives CASSALLGGHGGGSNQPQHF.

This clonotype occurred many times. This chain connects TRBV5-1 to TRBJ2-1; D is perhaps TRBD1 (5 bases). The length of the CDR3 is 15 residues. Germline V gene sequence: CDR1 SGHRS, CDR2 YFSETQ. V shed 0 bases and J shed 4 bases, with 11 bases lying between them. The CDR3: CASSLGAGQYNEQFF. CDR3 in DNA: TGCGCCAGCAGCTTGGGGGCAGGACAATACAATGAGCAGTTCTTC.

This clonotype was counted at least ten times. J is TRBJ2-7 and V is TRBV7-9; D gene ambiguous. Germline CDR1 and CDR2: SEHNR and FQNEAQ (reference sequence). The CDR3 loop spans 11 amino acids. V was cut by 1 base and J by 12 bases, with 10 bases left in between. The CDR3 coding sequence is TGTGCCAGCAGCTTAGGGCCGGAAGGGTACTTC. This translates into CASSLGPEGYF.

This clonotype was recorded many times. The chain uses TRBV4-1 and TRBJ2-5; the D is unclear. CDR1 is MGHRA and CDR2 is YSYEKL in the germline V gene. The CDR3 is 14 residues long. The V end lost 1 base, the J end lost 0 bases, and 6 bases lay between the germline ends. The CDR3 nucleotides are TGCGCCAGCAGCCAAGTGGCTTACCAAGAGACCCAGTACTTC. It translates to CASSQVAYQETQYF.

The genes are TRBV4-2 and TRBJ2-7, with 9 bases identical to TRBD2. V was pared by 4 bases and J by 3 bases, with 7 bases of the junction left unmatched. There are 15 residues in the CDR3. Germline CDR1 and CDR2: LGHNA and YNFKEQ. CDR3 protein: CASSPRSGGFYEQYF. The CDR3 coding sequence is TGTGCCAGCAGCCCCCGTAGCGGGGGCTTCTACGAGCAGTACTTC.

There are many counts of this clonotype. The CDR3: CASSEGGANEKLFF. The DNA for the CDR3 is TGTGCCAGCAGCGAAGGGGGCGCGAATGAAAAACTGTTTTTT. This rearrangement joins TRBV7-2 to TRBJ1-4; 7 bases agree with TRBD1. Trimming at V came to 5 bases and at J to 5 bases, leaving 5 bases not matched to a gene. Germline V CDR1 and CDR2: SGHTA, FQGNSA. The CDR3 is 14 residues long.

This clonotype was seen ten or more times. The chain combines TRBV7-9 with TRBJ1-4; D may be TRBD1 (6 bases). The CDR3 totals 14 residues. CDR1 is SEHNR and CDR2 is FQNEAQ in the germline V gene (reference sequence). Trimming removed 1 base at V and 7 bases at J, with 10 bases between. CDR3 coding DNA: TGTGCCAGCAGCTTAGGGGGGCAGATTGAAAAACTGTTTTTT. Translated: CASSLGGQIEKLFF.

This clonotype was found many times. The rearrangement links TRBV14 to TRBJ2-2, with D possibly being TRBD1 or TRBD2 (5 bases each). The CDR3 runs 16 residues. V gave up 8 bases and J gave up 3 bases, with 19 bases separating them. Per the germline V gene, CDR1 is SGHDN and CDR2 is FVKESK. CDR3 nucleotide sequence: TGTGCCAGCGCAAATTATGAGGGGCTGGACACCGGGGAGCTGTTTTTT. It codes for CASANYEGLDTGELFF.

This clonotype came up many times. This chain links TRBV5-4 with TRBJ2-5, with no clear D. Trimming shortened V by 3 bases and J by 3 bases, and 9 bases separated the two germline ends. Germline CDR1 is SGHNT and CDR2 is YYREEE (reference sequence). The CDR3 sequence is 13 residues long. CDR3 nucleotides: TGTGCCAGCAGCTCCTCTCCCGAAGAGACCCAGTACTTC. Protein sequence: CASSSSPEETQYF.

Many counts were recorded for this clonotype. The chain employs TRBV6-2 or TRBV6-3 and TRBJ1-1, with D uncertain. V was cut by 8 bases and J by 1 base, with 14 bases left in between. This CDR3 region has 14 residues. CDR1 and CDR2 (germline): MNHEY, SVGEGT. As DNA, the CDR3 is TGTGCCAGCCGCTCTCGGTTTGGGAACACTGAAGCTTTCTTT. Residues: CASRSRFGNTEAFF.